This T cell receptor beta chain was observed in a study of blood T cell repertoires in COVID-19. This CDR3 has 18 amino acids. CDR1 is SGHAT, CDR2 FQNNGV, per germline. The junction had 5 bases not matched to a gene; V was cut back by 6 bases and J by 0 bases. The repertoire was sequenced with immunoSEQ multiplex PCR; TCRdb's copy has only in-frame clones and lacks some. The table shows about 300,000 clones, with roughly 92% occurring only once. The sequence derives from a woman aged 30 to 39 with COVID-19, enrolled during active disease. The sequencing sample was made of peripheral blood. The chain combines TRBV11-2 with TRBJ2-2, with 15 bases identical to TRBD2. The CDR3 DNA reads TGTGCCAGCAGATCTCGGACTAGCGGGAGGGCGAACACCGGGGAGCTGTTTTTT. Protein sequence: CASRSRTSGRANTGELFF.